Listed below are T cell receptor beta chains from one sample, sequenced in a study of T cells in Graves' hyperthyroidism and ophthalmopathy. TCRdb reprocessed the multiplex PCR reads via MiXCR and lists one record per CDR3 protein. The sample consists of about 560,000 distinct CDR3 sequences, around 42% of them appearing once. The sequencing input was peripheral blood or thyroid tissue (not recorded which). The receptor source for this set is a woman between 18 and 29 years old with Graves' hyperthyroidism. CDR3s include the opening cysteine and the closing phenylalanine or tryptophan. Each record gives: J gene, clone size, V gene, D gene, CDR3 protein, CDR3 DNA. The D gene is left open where the match is weak. Not all rows give a size; the values are once, few, many and, for expanded clones, a class.

TRBJ2-7 many TRBV6-6 TRBD1 CASSYAGTGGYEQYF TGTGCCAGCAGTTACGCCGGGACAGGGGGCTACGAGCAGTACTTC
TRBJ2-2 many TRBV24-1 NA CATSEGPWTGELFF TGTGCCACCAGTGAAGGGCCCTGGACCGGGGAGCTGTTTTTT
TRBJ2-5 NA TRBV10-3 NA CAIRAGQETQYF TGTGCCATCAGGGCGGGTCAAGAGACCCAGTACTTC
TRBJ1-6 NA TRBV7-6 NA CASSFRTTAYNSPLHF TGTGCCAGCAGCTTCAGGACAACCGCTTATAATTCACCCCTCCACTTT
TRBJ1-2 few TRBV10-3 NA CASSLRYRAGGYTF TGTGCCAGCAGTTTACGGTACAGGGCCGGAGGCTACACCTTC
TRBJ1-5 NA TRBV5-5 NA CASSFRQPNQPQHF TGTGCCAGCAGCTTCAGACAGCCCAATCAGCCCCAGCATTTT
TRBJ1-1 NA TRBV14 TRBD1 CASSLLPGQRLVGEAFF TGTGCCAGCAGCCTACTACCGGGACAGAGACTTGTGGGTGAAGCTTTCTTT
TRBJ2-7 many TRBV24-1 NA CATSPGIAYEQYF TGTGCCACCAGTCCAGGGATTGCCTACGAGCAGTACTTC
TRBJ1-2 many TRBV24-1 NA CATSDFYYGYTF TGTGCCACCAGTGATTTTTACTATGGCTACACCTTC
TRBJ1-4 NA TRBV15 NA CATSVDTDNEKLFF TGTGCCACCAGCGTCGACACAGATAATGAAAAACTGTTTTTT
TRBJ2-5 few TRBV2 NA CASSVGGLKTQYF TGTGCCAGCAGTGTTGGTGGTTTAAAGACCCAGTACTTC
TRBJ2-7 few TRBV7-2 TRBD1 CASSRRQGIYEQYF TGTGCCAGCAGCCGGAGACAGGGTATATACGAGCAGTACTTC
TRBJ2-7 many TRBV7-9 NA CASSLESHYEQYF TGTGCCAGCAGCTTAGAATCTCATTACGAGCAGTACTTC
TRBJ1-2 NA TRBV29-1 TRBD1 CSVGQGIYGYTF TGCAGCGTGGGACAGGGGATCTATGGCTACACCTTC
TRBJ1-6 NA TRBV20-1 NA CSARGAGTADSPLHF TGCAGTGCTAGAGGGGCCGGGACGGCGGATTCACCCCTCCACTTT
TRBJ2-5 NA TRBV20-1 NA CSGRFLAETQYF TGCAGTGGTAGATTCTTAGCTGAGACCCAGTACTTC
TRBJ1-2 many TRBV29-1 TRBD1 CSVNHSRDREYGYTF TGCAGCGTGAATCACTCCCGGGACAGAGAATATGGCTACACCTTC
TRBJ1-2 NA TRBV25-1 TRBD1 CASIGQGSVGYTF TGTGCTAGCATTGGACAGGGGAGCGTTGGCTACACCTTC
TRBJ1-5 few TRBV20-1 NA CSAVRDAGNQPQHF TGCAGTGCTGTCAGGGACGCAGGCAATCAGCCCCAGCATTTT
TRBJ1-6 NA TRBV7-2 NA CASSRAWGNNSPLHF TGTGCCAGCAGCCGTGCCTGGGGGAATAATTCACCCCTCCACTTT
TRBJ2-5 NA TRBV20-1 NA CSARAGGRQETQYF TGCAGTGCTAGAGCGGGGGGCAGACAAGAGACCCAGTACTTC
TRBJ1-1 few TRBV20-1 NA CSAGGENTEAFF TGCAGTGCCGGGGGGGAGAACACTGAAGCTTTCTTT
TRBJ2-7 NA TRBV15 TRBD2 CAVCRDYHYEQYF TGTGCCGTATGCCGGGACTACCACTACGAGCAGTACTTC
TRBJ1-1 many TRBV20-1 NA CSARAQRGVGAFF TGCAGTGCTAGAGCCCAGAGAGGGGTTGGAGCTTTCTTT
TRBJ2-7 NA TRBV4-1 NA CASSQDRQFLVEQYF TGCGCCAGCAGCCAAGATCGGCAGTTCCTTGTCGAGCAGTACTTC
TRBJ1-2 NA TRBV10-3 TRBD1 CAISATTGLDGYTF TGTGCCATCAGTGCCACGACAGGGTTAGATGGCTACACCTTC
TRBJ1-2 many TRBV25-1 TRBD1 CASSDRGLSGYTF TGTGCCAGCAGTGACAGGGGGCTAAGCGGCTACACCTTC
TRBJ1-6 NA TRBV7-2 NA CASSLSGTTNSPLHF TGTGCCAGCAGCCTATCCGGGACAACGAATTCACCCCTCCACTTT
TRBJ2-1 once TRBV7-2 NA CASSLRWNEQFF TGTGCCAGCAGCCTCAGGTGGAATGAGCAGTTCTTC
TRBJ2-7 few TRBV12-3/TRBV12-4 NA CASSFSADYEQYF TGTGCCAGCAGTTTCTCGGCAGATTACGAGCAGTACTTC
TRBJ2-2 few TRBV7-7 TRBD2 CASSKTSGTGELFF TGTGCCAGCAGCAAGACTAGCGGGACCGGGGAGCTGTTTTTT
TRBJ2-5 few TRBV6-6 NA CASGVWGPETQYF TGTGCCAGCGGGGTGTGGGGTCCCGAGACCCAGTACTTC
TRBJ2-7 many TRBV10-3 TRBD2 CAISWTSGRGQYF TGTGCCATCAGCTGGACTAGCGGGAGAGGTCAGTACTTC
TRBJ2-7 once TRBV6-1 TRBD1 CASSQGGDRGHLTNSYEQYF TGTGCCAGCAGCCAAGGGGGGGACAGGGGCCACCTAACGAATTCCTACGAGCAGTACTTC
TRBJ2-6 NA TRBV20-1 NA CSAIRGGANVLTF TGCAGTGCTATTAGAGGGGGGGCCAACGTCCTGACTTTC
TRBJ2-7 NA TRBV19 NA CAWSSLSTYEQYF TGTGCCTGGAGTTCGTTGTCCACCTACGAGCAGTACTTC
TRBJ1-2 once TRBV6-5 TRBD1 CASSSSRDRGNGYTF TGTGCCAGCAGTTCAAGCCGAGACAGGGGTAATGGCTACACCTTC
TRBJ2-7 few TRBV7-4 NA CASSFTGLSSYEQYF TGTGCCAGCAGCTTTACGGGGCTAAGCTCCTACGAGCAGTACTTC
TRBJ2-3 few TRBV24-1 NA CATSDYGGGWVNTQYF TGTGCCACCAGTGATTACGGCGGAGGTTGGGTAAATACGCAGTATTTT
TRBJ2-7 NA TRBV20-1 NA CSASPSPNEQYF TGCAGTGCTAGCCCCTCTCCTAACGAGCAGTACTTC
TRBJ1-1 once TRBV10-3 NA CAISEALMYTEAFF TGTGCCATCAGTGAAGCGCTTATGTACACTGAAGCTTTCTTT
TRBJ2-5 many TRBV9 NA CASSLTQETQYF TGTGCCAGCAGCCTCACCCAAGAGACCCAGTACTTC
TRBJ2-5 NA TRBV20-1 TRBD2 CSAQAGGVAETQYF TGCAGTGCCCAAGCGGGAGGAGTTGCAGAGACCCAGTACTTC
TRBJ1-4 NA TRBV2 NA CASSEAAGYEKLFF TGTGCCAGCAGTGAAGCTGCGGGATACGAAAAACTGTTTTTT
TRBJ1-2 few TRBV19 TRBD1 CASSRGTGGYGYTF TGTGCCAGTAGTCGGGGGACAGGGGGATATGGCTACACCTTC
TRBJ2-5 NA TRBV10-3 NA CASHKETGASETQYF TGTGCCAGCCACAAGGAAACGGGAGCATCAGAGACCCAGTACTTC
TRBJ2-2 NA TRBV5-4 TRBD2 CASSLGLSGSFRELFF TGTGCCAGCAGCTTGGGTCTTAGCGGGAGTTTCCGGGAGCTGTTTTTT